Listed below are T cell receptor beta chains from one sample, sequenced in a study of identical twins. TCRdb ran MiXCR on the 5' RACE reads and lists one entry per CDR3 protein. This table has about 470,000 distinct CDR3 sequences, approximately 24% appearing once. These data are also associated with another study on T cells expressing NK-cell markers.

The sample was CD4+ T cells sorted from blood. All receptors come from a young woman in good health. Both conserved end residues are part of each CDR3.

j_gene: TRBJ1-5
len: 13
v_gene: TRBV7-9
CDR3aa: CASSSQGRQPQHF

j_gene: TRBJ1-6
len: 15
v_gene: TRBV14
CDR3aa: CASSQAGDSASPLHF

j_gene: TRBJ2-3
len: 11
v_gene: TRBV10-3
CDR3aa: CAIGITDTQYF

j_gene: TRBJ1-3
len: 14
v_gene: TRBV29-1
CDR3aa: CSVESGFSGNTIYF

j_gene: TRBJ2-1
len: 16
v_gene: TRBV5-1
CDR3aa: CASSLAPGLAANEQFF

j_gene: TRBJ2-2
len: 15
v_gene: TRBV4-3
CDR3aa: CASSQVWRGTGELFF

j_gene: TRBJ1-1
len: 15
v_gene: TRBV6-5
CDR3aa: CASSYSNGLNTEAFF

j_gene: TRBJ2-1
len: 14
v_gene: TRBV20-1
CDR3aa: CSARRLAGTNEQFF

j_gene: TRBJ1-1
len: 16
v_gene: TRBV24-1
CDR3aa: CATYLGKSRTNTEAFF

j_gene: TRBJ2-2
len: 12
v_gene: TRBV6-1
CDR3aa: CASIYGATRLFF

j_gene: TRBJ2-7
len: 16
v_gene: TRBV7-8
CDR3aa: CASSRPRLAGGYEQYF

j_gene: TRBJ2-7
len: 11
v_gene: TRBV2
CDR3aa: CASSVNYEQYF

j_gene: TRBJ1-1
len: 13
v_gene: TRBV15
CDR3aa: CATSRSDRPEAFF

j_gene: TRBJ2-1
len: 14
v_gene: TRBV20-1
CDR3aa: CSAGGALGDNEQFF

j_gene: TRBJ1-1
len: 14
v_gene: TRBV5-6
CDR3aa: CASSSVGRNTEAFF

j_gene: TRBJ2-7
len: 12
v_gene: TRBV5-1
CDR3aa: CASSLKVGEQYF

j_gene: TRBJ2-5
len: 12
v_gene: TRBV7-9
CDR3aa: CASSLDWETQYF

j_gene: TRBJ1-1
len: 14
v_gene: TRBV6-5
CDR3aa: CASSLQGWNTEAFF

j_gene: TRBJ2-7
len: 15
v_gene: TRBV7-2
CDR3aa: CASSLAHGLGGEQYF

j_gene: TRBJ2-6
len: 14
v_gene: TRBV29-1
CDR3aa: CSASYSSGANVLTF

j_gene: TRBJ2-5
len: 16
v_gene: TRBV5-1
CDR3aa: CASSLGTSPTQETQYF

j_gene: TRBJ2-4
len: 13
v_gene: TRBV7-9
CDR3aa: CASSPGIKNIQYF